The 12 T cell receptor beta chains given below trace back to one sample, sequenced in a study of regulatory T cells in long-lasting Graves disease. Documented time point: persistent/refractory GD, antithyroid drugs over 5 years with positive TRAb. PBMC RNA served as the TCR library source. HTBI primers from iRepertoire and Arm-PCR of CDR3 regions yielded the TCR beta libraries. Each CDR3 protein gets one entry after TCRdb re-called the multiplex PCR reads with MiXCR. The table lists hundreds of thousands of distinct CDR3 sequences, 21% of them singletons. This sample comprised peripheral blood mononuclear cells (PBMCs), obtained when the disease was refractory, from a patient treated with antithyroid drugs. These receptors all come from a female donor with Graves disease.

This clonotype has a count of ten or more. The genes are TRBV20-1 and TRBJ1-5; no clear D gene. V was cut by 6 bases and J by 9 bases, with 18 bases left in between. The CDR3 extends over 13 amino acids. CDR1 is DFQATT, CDR2 SNEGSKA, per germline (reference sequence). The CDR3 loop reads CSARRTSLSPQHF. CDR3 DNA sequence: TGCAGTGCCAGGAGGACGTCTCTGTCGCCCCAGCATTTT.

About this clonotype: A much larger clone differs by one base, so this may be a read error. The rearrangement uses TRBV7-9 and TRBJ2-5; D gene uncertain. The CDR3 has 17 amino acids. Between the trimmed V and J ends, which lost 1 base and 2 bases, there was a span of 17 bases. Germline V gives CDR1 SEHNR, CDR2 FQNEAQ (reference sequence). The CDR3, as DNA: TGTGCCAGCAGCTTAGGTCGGGCTTCTCGGTTACAAGAGACCCAGTACTTC. Its protein product is CASSLGRASRLQETQYF. The full variable domain, rest sourced from reference TRBV7-9 and TRBJ2-5, is DTGVSQNPRHKITKRGQNVTFRCDPISEHNRLYWYRQTLGQGPEFLTYFQNEAQLEKSRLLSDRFSAERPKGSFSTLEIQRTEQGDSAMYLCASSLGRASRLQETQYFGPGTRLLVL.

This clonotype has just one count. The rearrangement uses TRBV7-9 and TRBJ1-3, with TRBD1 as a possible D gene (6 bases). The CDR3 has 17 residues. Trimming removed 4 bases at V and 0 bases at J, with 16 bases between. CDR1 SEHNR and CDR2 FQNEAQ come from the germline V gene (reference sequence). In DNA, the CDR3 is TGTGCCAGCAGCTCGAAGACAGGATGGGTCTCTGGAAACACCATATATTTT. Protein sequence: CASSSKTGWVSGNTIYF.

At least ten counts were recorded for this clonotype. The chain recombines TRBV3-1 with TRBJ2-7; D remains unclear. Trimming cost V 5 bases and J 1 base, with 9 bases left between them. Germline CDR1 and CDR2: LGHDT and YNNKEL (reference sequence). This CDR3 contains 13 residues. This CDR3 is CASSWARSYEQYF. The CDR3 DNA reads as TGTGCCAGCAGCTGGGCACGATCCTACGAGCAGTACTTC.

This clonotype was picked up many times. The genes are TRBV28 and TRBJ1-1; TRBD1 agrees at 9 bases. Germline V gene lookup returns CDR1 MDHEN and CDR2 SYDVKM. V lost 6 bases, J lost 4 bases, and 9 bases stayed unmatched. The CDR3 has 15 residues. The CDR3: CASRSLGTGSTEAFF. CDR3 sequence (DNA): TGTGCCAGCAGGTCTTTGGGGACAGGGTCCACTGAAGCTTTCTTT.

This clonotype was picked up many times. The CDR3 bases are TGTGCCAGCAGTTTAAGGCGACGGGACTATGGCTACACCTTC. Its translation: CASSLRRRDYGYTF. V usage is TRBV12-3 or TRBV12-4 and J usage is TRBJ1-2; unclear D gene. The CDR3 extends over 14 amino acids. Trimming stripped 2 bases from V and 3 bases from J, with 10 bases between.

The chain has TRBV4-1 and TRBJ2-7, with D tentatively TRBD1 (6 bases). Germline V gives CDR1 MGHRA, CDR2 YSYEKL. Trimming removed 0 bases from V and 5 bases from J, with 17 bases in between. The CDR3 loop spans 16 amino acids. In DNA, the CDR3 is TGCGCCAGCAGCCAAGATCTCGAAGCAGGGGCGGACGAGCAGTACTTC. It yields the protein CASSQDLEAGADEQYF.

In its sample, this clonotype was seen many times. The V and J genes are TRBV20-1 and TRBJ2-7; 8 positions agree with TRBD2. Germline loops: CDR1 DFQATT, CDR2 SNEGSKA (reference sequence). Trimming cost V 7 bases and J 3 bases; bases outside gene matches: 5. The CDR3 is 12 residues long. CDR3 amino acids: CSVGRGGYEQYF. The CDR3 bases are TGCAGTGTTGGTCGGGGGGGCTACGAGCAGTACTTC.

This clonotype appeared many times. This chain connects TRBV28 to TRBJ2-3, with D maybe TRBD2 (6 bases). The CDR3 runs 14 residues. The germline CDR1 and CDR2 sequences are MDHEN and SYDVKM. V lost 4 bases to trimming and J lost 0 bases, with 8 bases between them. The CDR3 region is CASSWDSSTDTQYF. The CDR3, as DNA: TGTGCCAGCAGTTGGGACTCTAGCACAGATACGCAGTATTTT.

The V gene is TRBV7-8, the J gene TRBJ2-3, with D perhaps TRBD1 or TRBD2 (5 bases each). TRBJ2-7 explains the end of the DNA better; the J call may be wrong. The CDR3 runs to 14 residues. The V gene's germline CDR1 is SGHVS and CDR2 FQNEAQ. CDR3 in DNA: TGTGCCAGCAGCCTCCGGGACCATTACAATGAGCAGTACTTC. As protein: CASSLRDHYNEQYF.

The chain has TRBV3-1 and TRBJ2-7; no clear D. The germline V and J ends were trimmed by 1 base and 2 bases, with 12 bases remaining between them. The CDR3 spans 15 residues. CDR1 and CDR2 (germline): LGHDT, YNNKEL (reference sequence). This chain's CDR3 is CASSQGFGPPYEQYF. The CDR3 coding sequence is TGTGCCAGCAGCCAAGGGTTCGGACCCCCCTACGAGCAGTACTTC.

This clonotype was observed at least ten times. This chain connects TRBV27 to TRBJ2-2, with unresolved D. CDR1 and CDR2 (germline): MNHEY, SMNVEV (reference sequence). Between the trimmed V and J ends, which lost 7 bases and 6 bases, there was a span of 6 bases. This CDR3 contains 11 residues. The CDR3 DNA reads TGTGCCAGCAAGCGATCCGGGGAGCTGTTTTTT. Its translation is CASKRSGELFF.